Following are 15 T cell receptor beta chains from one sample sequenced in a study of response to subunit inactivated influenza vaccine. TCRdb called the RT-PCR reads again in MiXCR, with one record for every CDR3 protein. The sample lists about 190,000 distinct CDR3 sequences; approximately 15% were seen once. Sequences were derived from CD8+ T cells sorted from PBMCs, sampled around 5 days after vaccination. These receptors all stem from a man between 50 and 59 years old who received an inactivated influenza vaccine.

The chain links TRBV29-1 to TRBJ2-5; D is possibly TRBD2 (5 bases). V shed 3 bases and J shed 7 bases, with 12 bases lying between them. Germline V gene sequence: CDR1 SQVTM, CDR2 ANQGSEA. The CDR3 totals 12 residues. The CDR3 DNA sequence: TGCAGCGTTGAGGCAACGGCGGGGACCCAGTACTTC. Protein: CSVEATAGTQYF. Full variable domain (outside the CDR3, taken from reference TRBV29-1 and TRBJ2-5): SAVISQKPSRDICQRGTSLTIQCQVDSQVTMMFWYRQQPGQSLTLIATANQGSEATYESGFVIDKFPISRPNLTFSTLTVSNMSPEDSSIYLCSVEATAGTQYFGPGTRLLVL.

The chain has TRBV5-1 and TRBJ2-7; 14 positions agree with TRBD2. The CDR3 is made up of 15 amino acids. Germline-derived CDR1 and CDR2 are SGHRS and YFSETQ. Trimming removed 4 bases from V and 3 bases from J; junction bases left unmatched: 3. The CDR3 nucleotides are TGCGCCAGCAGCGAGGGACTAGCGGGAGTCTACGAGCAGTACTTC. Residues: CASSEGLAGVYEQYF.

The CDR3 is CAISKAGSPEEKLFF. CDR3 coding DNA: TGTGCCATCAGTAAGGCTGGGAGTCCGGAAGAAAAACTGTTTTTT. V gene TRBV10-3 combines with J gene TRBJ1-4, with no clear D. CDR3 length: 15 amino acids. Per germline, CDR1 ENHRY and CDR2 SYGVKD. Deletions cut 5 bases from V and 8 bases from J, with 18 bases between.

The V gene is TRBV29-1, the J gene TRBJ2-2; D is unclear. Between the trimmed V and J ends, which lost 8 bases and 0 bases, there was a span of 7 bases. CDR1 SQVTM and CDR2 ANQGSEA come from the germline V gene. This CDR3 spans 12 amino acids. The CDR3 is CSIPANTGELFF. The CDR3 nucleotides read TGCAGCATACCGGCGAACACCGGGGAGCTGTTTTTT.

This chain joins TRBV30 and TRBJ2-5; unclear D gene. With 0 bases removed from V and 1 base from J, the gap between germline ends came to 9 bases. The V gene's germline CDR1 is GTSNPN and CDR2 SVGIG (reference sequence). The CDR3 spans 14 residues. This CDR3 reads CAWSVVGFQETQYF. DNA of the CDR3: TGTGCCTGGAGTGTGGTGGGGTTCCAAGAGACCCAGTACTTC.

Many counts were recorded for this clonotype. The V gene is TRBV7-9, the J gene TRBJ2-2; D remains ambiguous. The germline V gene has CDR1 SEHNR and CDR2 FQNEAQ (reference sequence). The CDR3 has 13 amino acids. Deletions cut 1 base from V and 5 bases from J, with 5 bases between. CDR3 coding DNA: TGTGCCAGCAGCTTAGGGCGAACCGGGGAGCTGTTTTTT. Its translation is CASSLGRTGELFF. Together with reference TRBV7-9 and TRBJ2-2, the CDR3 gives the full variable domain: DTGVSQNPRHKITKRGQNVTFRCDPISEHNRLYWYRQTLGQGPEFLTYFQNEAQLEKSRLLSDRFSAERPKGSFSTLEIQRTEQGDSAMYLCASSLGRTGELFFGEGSRLTVL.

This clonotype was counted a few times. The chain couples TRBV7-6 to TRBJ2-3; a possible D gene is TRBD2 (5 bases). Germline-derived CDR1 and CDR2 are SGHVS and FNYEAQ. The V end was cut by 5 bases, the J end by 0 bases, with 15 bases between. CDR3 size: 16 residues. The CDR3 protein is CASSHPLGGSTDTQYF. CDR3 in DNA: TGTGCCAGCAGCCATCCCCTTGGCGGGAGCACAGATACGCAGTATTTT. Combining the CDR3 with reference TRBV7-6 and TRBJ2-3 gives the whole variable domain GAGVSQSPRYKVTKRGQDVALRCDPISGHVSLYWYRQALGQGPEFLTYFNYEAQQDKSGLPNDRFSAERPEGSISTLTIQRTEQRDSAMYRCASSHPLGGSTDTQYFGPGTRLTVL.

This clonotype was counted a few times. The chain employs TRBV10-2 and TRBJ2-7; a weak D match, TRBD2 (6 bases). CDR3 length: 12 residues. CDR1 and CDR2 from the germline V gene are WSHSY and SAAADI. The V gene lost 7 bases and the J gene lost 7 bases, with 14 bases spanning the gap. For the CDR3, the DNA is TGCGCCAGCACCGAAGGAGGGAGTGAGCAGTACTTC. This sequence encodes CASTEGGSEQYF.

This clonotype has only a few counts. The CDR3 here is CASSDLSGGAYNEQFF. CDR3 nucleotides: TGTGCCAGCAGTGATTTGAGCGGGGGAGCATACAATGAGCAGTTCTTC. The rearrangement links TRBV25-1 to TRBJ2-1; TRBD2 matches at 8 bases. Germline CDR1 and CDR2: MGHDK and SYGVNS. The junction had 8 bases not matched to a gene; V was cut back by 3 bases and J by 4 bases. CDR3 length: 16 amino acids.

This clonotype was picked up many times. V is TRBV27 and J is TRBJ2-1; TRBD2 is a possible D gene (6 bases). The CDR3 consists of 17 residues. Trimming took off 1 base at V and 0 bases at J, with 13 bases between the two ends. Germline V CDR1 and CDR2: MNHEY, SMNVEV (reference sequence). In DNA, the CDR3 is TGTGCCAGCAGTTTATTGTCTAGCGTGAGCTCCTACAATGAGCAGTTCTTC. Protein product: CASSLLSSVSSYNEQFF.

The table lists this clonotype with a few counts. This chain joins TRBV6-2 or TRBV6-3 and TRBJ2-7; D remains ambiguous. Deletions cut 2 bases from V and 3 bases from J, with 8 bases between. The CDR3 runs 13 residues. The germline V gene encodes CDR1 MNHEY and CDR2 SVGEGT. CDR3 coding DNA: TGTGCCAGCAGTTACCAACAGATCTACGAGCAGTACTTC. Protein sequence: CASSYQQIYEQYF.

In its sample, this clonotype was seen a few times. V is TRBV9 and J is TRBJ2-1; TRBD2 matches 9 bases. The germline CDR1 and CDR2 sequences are SGDLS and YYNGEE. The CDR3 extends over 17 amino acids. With 2 bases clipped from V and 5 bases from J, the junction kept 11 bases outside the gene matches. For the CDR3, the DNA is TGTGCCAGCAGCGTTCCTAATAGCGGGAGACGTGACAATGAGCAGTTCTTC. Translation gives CASSVPNSGRRDNEQFF.

This clonotype has only one observation. The rearrangement joins TRBV14 to TRBJ2-7, with 9 positions matching TRBD2. Germline lookup yields CDR1 SGHDN and CDR2 FVKESK. The trim removed 4 bases at V and 7 bases at J, leaving 17 bases unmatched. CDR3 length: 17 residues. The CDR3 sequence is CASSRNHGAGGVWEQYF. CDR3 bases: TGTGCCAGCAGCCGGAACCACGGGGCGGGAGGGGTTTGGGAGCAGTACTTC.

This clonotype was seen more than once but under ten times. V is TRBV20-1 and J is TRBJ2-1, with D hard to call. V was trimmed by 4 bases and J by 0 bases, leaving 7 bases between them. From germline, CDR1 is DFQATT and CDR2 SNEGSKA (reference sequence). This CDR3 region has 13 residues. The CDR3 DNA reads as TGCAGTGCTATTTTTAGCTCCTACAATGAGCAGTTCTTC. It yields the protein CSAIFSSYNEQFF.

This clonotype appeared a few times. This chain joins TRBV15 and TRBJ2-7; TRBD2 aligns across 9 bases. V was clipped by 5 bases and J by 4 bases; unmatched bases: 9. The length of the CDR3 is 15 residues. Germline CDR1 reads LNHNV; CDR2 reads YYDKDF (reference sequence). In DNA form, the CDR3 reads TGTGCCACCAGCCCGGGAGCGGGGGGTACGTACGAGCAGTACTTC. Translation: CATSPGAGGTYEQYF.